The source of this T cell receptor (beta chain) is a study of blood T cells in healthy people across ages (dated by TCRdb to about 2015). About the full investigation: In model experiments, roughly one uniquely barcoded TCR beta cDNA molecule per two T cells was captured by template switching. To track age-related changes in TCR beta repertoire diversity, the study relied on deep sequencing normalized with unique cDNA molecular identifiers. Donors were grouped into four age groups: young (average roughly 15 years), middle-aged (around 39), aged (around 66) and long-lived (just over 80). To avoid experimental bias, donors of different ages were spread randomly across the sequencing lanes. For two donors (one aged 18 to 29 and one aged 80 or older), the study analyzed two additional independent replicas of 1 million unique cDNA reads from the same blood draw.

The library was produced with 5' RACE. TCRdb names Illumina HiSeq 2500 as the instrument used. The second PCR ran for roughly 7 to 11 cycles and used a J-beta primer mix along with a sample-barcoded 5' primer. Each TCR beta cDNA molecule received a unique molecular identifier from a template-switch 5' adaptor carrying 12 random nucleotides. At least 2.5 million CDR3-containing paired-end reads were obtained from each sample. First-strand cDNA was synthesized from all RNA with the Mint cDNA synthesis kit, primed by a TRBC-specific oligonucleotide. After uracil-DNA glycosylase treatment, a first 18-cycle PCR used universal primers M1SS and BC2_uni_R on all cDNA. The published analysis was carried out like this. For normalization, 1 million high-quality reads, each with a distinct molecular identifier, were randomly selected from each sample. Instead of being binned into consensus sequences, reads that shared molecular identifiers were thrown out. CDR3 identification, clonotype clustering and error correction used MiTCR with a Q25 quality threshold and the strictest error-elimination algorithm. A nonparametric unseen species model with Euler transformation was used to estimate a lower bound on total TCR beta diversity. TCRdb cleaned the public reads at Q25 with fastp, built clones with MiXCR and kept in-frame beta chains. Rows with one shared CDR3 protein collapse into an entry with the most common genes and DNA. TCRdb, not the original authors, processed these V and J calls. A total of approximately 690,000 distinct CDR3 sequences appear in this sample, around two fifths of them only once. The ten largest make up roughly 30% of the sample.

The CDR3 spans 16 residues, from the cysteine through the phenylalanine. Only CDR3 DNA is held: 48 bases, read in frame from base 1. From V the trimming removes 3 bases and from J it removes 6 bases, while the gene matches leave 12 bases of the junction unaccounted for. Sequences DFQATT (CDR1) and SNEGSKA (CDR2) are obtained from the germline V gene (reference sequence). This clonotype has only a few counts. There is no known antigen for this receptor. No much larger clonotype is one base removed from it; base qualities were not supplied. Systemically healthy Caucasian individuals from Russia, around 38 in total and aged roughly 6 to 100 years, were included as donors. Ten milliliters of peripheral blood were drawn from each donor into EDTA-treated Vacutainer tubes. PBMCs were isolated by Ficoll-Paque density-gradient centrifugation, with at least 6 million obtained per sample. Total RNA was extracted from PBMCs with Trizol reagent, with at least 5 micrograms obtained per sample. For every donor, flow cytometry on a PBMC aliquot measured the percentage of naive CD45RAhigh/CD27high T cells.

Overall study outcomes, separate from this receptor: Estimates of total diversity from one million sequenced T cells were regarded as lower bounds and underestimates. A strong correlation was found between observed TCR beta diversity and the percentage of naive T cells measured by flow cytometry. The CMV infection status of donors was not known, potentially confounding age-related changes in expanded clonotypes. Compared with the aged group, the long-lived group had more naive CD4+ T cells, fewer expanded clones and increased TCR diversity, suggesting age selection. Because profiling used bulk unsorted PBMCs, naive and antigen-experienced compartments could not be compared conclusively. Observed TCR beta diversity per million T cells fell roughly linearly with age, and a significant reduction was already apparent by age around 40.

The chain employs TRBV20-1 and TRBJ2-7; 12 bases in the junction line up with TRBD2. This clonotype was obtained from a man older than 75 in good health. The specimen sequenced was blood. The CDR3 here reads CSASRTSGRYKGEQYF. The DNA is TGCAGTGCTAGCCGCACTAGCGGGAGGTACAAAGGCGAGCAGTACTTC.